This T cell receptor (beta chain) was recovered during a study of technical replicates of blood from a handful of donors. TCRdb's copy holds only in-frame clones and misses some; the assay was immunoSEQ multiplex PCR. The sample lists 60,000 or so clones, 80% to 90% occurring once. This CDR3 contains 13 residues. Germline loops: CDR1 SGHDT, CDR2 YYEEEE. V was pared by 4 bases and J by 3 bases, with 1 base of the junction left unmatched. This chain connects TRBV5-6 to TRBJ2-1; 7 nucleotides agree with TRBD2. Sequenced input: PBMCs. The receptor comes from a human donor in good health. Some clones in this sample may be carry-over from other donors' samples. CDR3 nucleotides: TGTGCCAGCAGCAGGGACTACTACAATGAGCAGTTCTTC. As protein: CASSRDYYNEQFF.